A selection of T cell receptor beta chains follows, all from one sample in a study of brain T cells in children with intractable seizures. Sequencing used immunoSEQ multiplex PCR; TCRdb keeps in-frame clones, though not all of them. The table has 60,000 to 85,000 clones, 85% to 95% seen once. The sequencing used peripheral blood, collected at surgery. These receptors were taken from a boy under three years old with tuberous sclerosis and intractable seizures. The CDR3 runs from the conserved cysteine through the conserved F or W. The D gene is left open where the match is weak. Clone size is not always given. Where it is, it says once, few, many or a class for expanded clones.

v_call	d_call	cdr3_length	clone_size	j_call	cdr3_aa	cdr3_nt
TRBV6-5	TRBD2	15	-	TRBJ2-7	CASSYASGGAHEQYF	TGTGCCAGCAGTTACGCTAGCGGGGGGGCACACGAGCAGTACTTC
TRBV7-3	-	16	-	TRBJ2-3	CASSVDLGGRPDTQYF	TGTGCCAGCAGCGTAGACTTGGGGGGCCGGCCAGATACGCAGTATTTT
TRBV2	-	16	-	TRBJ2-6	CASSGRALWGANVLTF	TGTGCCAGCAGTGGACGGGCCCTTTGGGGGGCCAACGTCCTGACTTTC
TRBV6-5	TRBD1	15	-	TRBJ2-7	CASRRTGTAVGEQYF	TGTGCCAGCAGACGGACCGGGACAGCCGTCGGGGAGCAGTACTTC
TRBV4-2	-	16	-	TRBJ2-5	CASSQEGRGAGETQYF	TGTGCCAGCAGCCAAGAAGGCCGGGGGGCCGGGGAGACCCAGTACTTC
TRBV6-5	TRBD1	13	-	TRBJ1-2	CATSKNTGVGYTF	TGTGCCACCTCCAAAAATACAGGGGTTGGCTACACCTTC
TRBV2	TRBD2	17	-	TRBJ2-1	CASSALSGTSLYNEQFF	TGTGCCAGCAGCGCCCTGAGTGGGACTAGCCTTTACAATGAGCAGTTCTTC
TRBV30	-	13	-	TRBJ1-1	CAWSLVSGTEAFF	TGTGCCTGGAGTCTGGTTTCGGGGACTGAAGCTTTCTTT
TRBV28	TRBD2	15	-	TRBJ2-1	CASSRGTSGILEQFF	TGTGCCAGCAGTCGGGGGACTAGCGGGATACTTGAGCAGTTCTTC
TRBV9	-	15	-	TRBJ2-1	CASSVDLVSYNEQFF	TGTGCCAGCAGCGTAGATCTAGTTTCCTACAATGAGCAGTTCTTC
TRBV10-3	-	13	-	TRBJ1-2	CAISETGKYGYTF	TGTGCCATCAGTGAGACGGGGAAGTATGGCTACACCTTC
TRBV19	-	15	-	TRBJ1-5	CASSIVGTGTWPQHF	TGTGCCAGTAGTATAGTGGGGACGGGTACTTGGCCCCAGCATTTT
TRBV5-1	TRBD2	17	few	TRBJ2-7	CASSLDPSGGSSYEQYF	TGCGCCAGCAGCTTGGACCCTAGCGGGGGGAGCTCCTACGAGCAGTACTTC
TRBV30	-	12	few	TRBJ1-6	CAWKKYNSPLHF	TGTGCCTGGAAAAAGTATAATTCACCCCTCCACTTT
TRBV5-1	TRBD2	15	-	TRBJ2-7	CASSSELAGRGEQYF	TGCGCCAGCAGCTCAGAACTAGCGGGAAGGGGAGAGCAGTACTTC
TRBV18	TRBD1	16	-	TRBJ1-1	CASSGQGYKRNTEAFF	TGTGCCAGCTCAGGACAGGGGTATAAGCGGAACACTGAAGCTTTCTTT
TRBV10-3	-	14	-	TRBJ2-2	CAIQDREGTGELFF	TGTGCCATACAAGACCGAGAGGGCACCGGGGAGCTGTTTTTT
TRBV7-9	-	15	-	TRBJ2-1	CASSLGNVGNNEQFF	TGTGCCAGCAGCTTAGGTAATGTCGGTAACAATGAGCAGTTCTTC
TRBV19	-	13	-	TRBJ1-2	CASREPANYGYTF	TGTGCCAGTAGGGAACCAGCTAACTATGGCTACACCTTC
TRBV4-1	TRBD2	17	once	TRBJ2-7	CASSARTRLAARYEQYF	TGCGCCAGCAGCGCAAGAACTCGACTAGCGGCCCGCTACGAGCAGTACTTC
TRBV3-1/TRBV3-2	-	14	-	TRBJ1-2	CASRQVSGSTGYTF	TGTGCCAGCAGACAGGTTTCGGGTAGTACTGGCTACACCTTC
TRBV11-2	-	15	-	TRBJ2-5	CASSLWSGHTETQYF	TGTGCCAGCAGCTTATGGTCGGGACACACAGAGACCCAGTACTTC
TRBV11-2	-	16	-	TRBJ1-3	CASSLDWTVSGNTIYF	TGTGCCAGCAGCTTAGATTGGACGGTCTCTGGAAACACCATATATTTT
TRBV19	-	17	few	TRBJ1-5	CASSFHSYRASNQPQHF	TGTGCCAGTAGTTTCCACTCCTACAGGGCGAGCAATCAGCCCCAGCATTTT
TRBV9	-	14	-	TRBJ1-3	CASSVTGFGNTIYF	TGTGCCAGCAGCGTGACAGGCTTCGGAAACACCATATATTTT
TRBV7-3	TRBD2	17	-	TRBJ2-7	CASSLREDSGIHYEQYF	TGTGCCAGCAGCTTAAGGGAGGATAGCGGGATCCACTACGAGCAGTACTTC
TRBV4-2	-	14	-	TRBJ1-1	CASSQDRLNTEAFF	TGTGCCAGCAGCCAAGATCGTCTGAACACTGAAGCTTTCTTT
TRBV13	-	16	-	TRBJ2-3	CASSLGGVEGTDTQYF	TGTGCCAGCAGCTTAGGCGGGGTTGAAGGTACAGATACGCAGTATTTT
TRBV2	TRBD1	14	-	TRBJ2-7	CASRSTGTGYEQYF	TGTGCCAGCAGATCGACAGGGACAGGCTACGAGCAGTACTTC
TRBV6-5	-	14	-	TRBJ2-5	CASSYQGRAETQYF	TGTGCCAGCAGTTACCAAGGCAGGGCAGAGACCCAGTACTTC
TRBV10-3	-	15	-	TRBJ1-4	CAISESIGAGEKLFF	TGTGCCATCAGTGAGTCGATCGGGGCTGGCGAAAAACTGTTTTTT
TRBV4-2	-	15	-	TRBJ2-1	CASSQEAWGFGEQFF	TGTGCCAGCAGCCAAGAAGCTTGGGGGTTTGGCGAGCAGTTCTTC
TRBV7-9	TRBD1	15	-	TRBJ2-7	CASSLPDRGPYEQYF	TGTGCCAGCAGCTTACCCGACAGGGGGCCCTACGAGCAGTACTTC
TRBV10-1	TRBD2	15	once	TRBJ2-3	CASSGGTSGRDTQYF	TGCGCCAGCAGCGGAGGGACTAGCGGGAGGGATACGCAGTATTTT
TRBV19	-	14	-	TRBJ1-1	CASSLIGGGTEAFF	TGTGCCAGTAGTTTGATTGGGGGAGGGACTGAAGCTTTCTTT
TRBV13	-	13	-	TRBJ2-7	CASSQGGVYEQYF	TGTGCCAGCAGCCAGGGAGGAGTCTACGAGCAGTACTTC
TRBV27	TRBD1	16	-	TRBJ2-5	CASSLLGQGARETQYF	TGTGCCAGCAGTTTATTGGGACAGGGGGCCCGAGAGACCCAGTACTTC
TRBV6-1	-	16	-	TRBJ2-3	CASSAPLRGDADTQYF	TGTGCCAGCAGTGCACCCCTACGAGGAGATGCAGATACGCAGTATTTT
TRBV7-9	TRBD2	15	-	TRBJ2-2	CASSHGLGNHGELFF	TGTGCCAGCAGTCACGGACTAGGGAATCACGGGGAGCTGTTTTTT
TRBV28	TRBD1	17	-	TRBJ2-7	CASNEDRGIVGAYEQYF	TGTGCCAGCAACGAGGACAGGGGGATTGTGGGCGCCTACGAGCAGTACTTC
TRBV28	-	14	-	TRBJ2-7	CASQDFSSSYEQYF	TGTGCCAGCCAGGACTTTTCCAGCTCCTACGAGCAGTACTTC
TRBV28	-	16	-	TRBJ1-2	CASSSNQVLGEYGYTF	TGTGCCAGCAGTTCGAATCAGGTTCTGGGAGAGTATGGCTACACCTTC
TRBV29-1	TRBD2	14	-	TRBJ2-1	CSTRAGGFWNEQFF	TGCAGCACCCGAGCGGGGGGATTTTGGAATGAGCAGTTCTTC
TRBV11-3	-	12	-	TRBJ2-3	CASSTWRDTQYF	TGTGCCAGCAGCACCTGGAGAGATACGCAGTATTTT
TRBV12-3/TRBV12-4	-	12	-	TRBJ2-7	CASSLSLHEQYF	TGTGCCAGCAGTTTGTCGCTGCACGAGCAGTACTTC
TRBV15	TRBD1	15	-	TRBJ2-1	CATSRAQGAGYEQFF	TGTGCCACCAGCAGAGCACAGGGGGCCGGGTATGAGCAGTTCTTC
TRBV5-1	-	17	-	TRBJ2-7	CASLERPAGSLPREQYF	TGCGCCAGCTTGGAAAGGCCAGCGGGTAGTCTTCCCAGGGAGCAGTACTTC
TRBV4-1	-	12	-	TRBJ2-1	CASSQPPNEQFF	TGCGCCAGCAGCCAACCCCCCAATGAGCAGTTCTTC
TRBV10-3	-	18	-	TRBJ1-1	CAISGGPGGPTMNTEAFF	TGTGCCATCAGTGGGGGTCCGGGGGGCCCTACCATGAACACTGAAGCTTTCTTT
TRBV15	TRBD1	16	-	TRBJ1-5	CATKRDRAGGNQPQHF	TGTGCCACAAAACGGGACAGGGCTGGCGGCAATCAGCCCCAGCATTTT
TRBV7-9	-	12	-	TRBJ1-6	CASSLFDSPLHF	TGTGCCAGCAGCTTATTCGATTCACCCCTCCACTTT